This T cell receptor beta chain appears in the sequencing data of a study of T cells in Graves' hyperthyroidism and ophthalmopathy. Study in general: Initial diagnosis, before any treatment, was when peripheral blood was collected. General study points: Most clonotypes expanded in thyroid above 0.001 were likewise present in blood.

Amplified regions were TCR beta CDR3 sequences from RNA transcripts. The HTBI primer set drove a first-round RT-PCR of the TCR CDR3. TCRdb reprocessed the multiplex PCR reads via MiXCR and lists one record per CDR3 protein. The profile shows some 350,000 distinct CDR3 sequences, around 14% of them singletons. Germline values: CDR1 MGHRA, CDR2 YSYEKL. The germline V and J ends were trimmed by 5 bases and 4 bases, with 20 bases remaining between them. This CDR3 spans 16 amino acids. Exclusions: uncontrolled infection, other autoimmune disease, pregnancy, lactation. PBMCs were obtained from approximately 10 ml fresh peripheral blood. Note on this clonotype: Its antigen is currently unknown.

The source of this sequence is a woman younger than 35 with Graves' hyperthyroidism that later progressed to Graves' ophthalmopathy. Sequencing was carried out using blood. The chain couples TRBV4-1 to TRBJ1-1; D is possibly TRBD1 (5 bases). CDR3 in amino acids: CASSSKTIGAPTEAFF. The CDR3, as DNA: TGCGCCAGCAGCTCAAAGACCATCGGGGCCCCCACTGAAGCTTTCTTT.